Detailed here is one TCR beta chain. This entry comes from a study of CD8 T cells in Susac syndrome. RNA was extracted with the RNeasy kit, and a quantity of roughly 0.5 to 1 ug was reverse transcribed using random hexamers. TCRdb analysed the immunoSEQ multiplex PCR reads with MiXCR anew, one entry per CDR3 protein. The data hold 95,000 to 150,000 distinct CDR3 sequences, with roughly 94% observed a single time. Germline V lookup: CDR1 DFQATT, CDR2 SNEGSKA (reference sequence). The V gene lost 0 bases and the J gene lost 10 bases, with 16 bases spanning the gap. The CDR3 totals 15 residues. Material for sequencing was CD8+ T cells from PBMCs. The rearrangement links TRBV20-1 to TRBJ1-6; the D is unclear. This receptor was obtained from a human donor with Susac syndrome. The CDR3 nucleotides read TGCAGTGCTAGAGATTACCCTGTGAGGGAATCACCCCTCCACTTT. Amino acid sequence: CSARDYPVRESPLHF.